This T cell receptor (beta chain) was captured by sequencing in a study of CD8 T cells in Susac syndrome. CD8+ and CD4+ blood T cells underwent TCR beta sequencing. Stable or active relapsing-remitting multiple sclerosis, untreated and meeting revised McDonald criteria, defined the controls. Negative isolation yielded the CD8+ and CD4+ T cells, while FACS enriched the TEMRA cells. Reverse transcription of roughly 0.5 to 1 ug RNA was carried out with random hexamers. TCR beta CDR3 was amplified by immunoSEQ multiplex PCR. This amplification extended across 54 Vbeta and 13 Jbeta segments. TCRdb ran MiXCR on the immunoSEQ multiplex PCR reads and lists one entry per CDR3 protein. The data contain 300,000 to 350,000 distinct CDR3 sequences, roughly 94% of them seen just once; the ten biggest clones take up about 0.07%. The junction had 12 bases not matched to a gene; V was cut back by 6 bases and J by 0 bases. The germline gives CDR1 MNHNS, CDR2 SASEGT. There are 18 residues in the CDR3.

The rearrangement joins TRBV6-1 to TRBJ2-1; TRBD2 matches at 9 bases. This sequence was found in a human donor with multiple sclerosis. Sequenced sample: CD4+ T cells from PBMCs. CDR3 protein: CASSITGSGRHSYNEQFF. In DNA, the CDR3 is TGTGCCAGCAGCATCACAGGGAGCGGGAGGCACTCCTACAATGAGCAGTTCTTC.